The present TCR beta chain was sequenced within a study of cytomegalovirus exposure and HLA in healthy donors. Study observations and caveats: The investigators catalogued 150 to 200 TCR beta chains as cytomegalovirus-associated.

Sequencing used immunoSEQ multiplex PCR; TCRdb keeps in-frame clones, though not all of them. The sample consists of more than 140,000 clones, approximately 91% of them appearing once. The CDR3 totals 16 residues. V shed 2 bases, J shed 5 bases, and the junction held 11 bases outside the gene matches. Looked up from germline, CDR1 is SNHLY and CDR2 is FYNNEI. With respect to this clone: Antigen unknown.

The sequence was obtained from a woman aged 18-30 years in good health and CMV-seropositive. The sequenced sample was PBMCs. V and J are TRBV2 and TRBJ2-7, with TRBD1 identical over 8 bases. The CDR3 coding sequence is TGTGCCAGCAGTGAAAGGTACGGACAGGGAACCCACGAGCAGTACTTC. Translation gives CASSERYGQGTHEQYF.